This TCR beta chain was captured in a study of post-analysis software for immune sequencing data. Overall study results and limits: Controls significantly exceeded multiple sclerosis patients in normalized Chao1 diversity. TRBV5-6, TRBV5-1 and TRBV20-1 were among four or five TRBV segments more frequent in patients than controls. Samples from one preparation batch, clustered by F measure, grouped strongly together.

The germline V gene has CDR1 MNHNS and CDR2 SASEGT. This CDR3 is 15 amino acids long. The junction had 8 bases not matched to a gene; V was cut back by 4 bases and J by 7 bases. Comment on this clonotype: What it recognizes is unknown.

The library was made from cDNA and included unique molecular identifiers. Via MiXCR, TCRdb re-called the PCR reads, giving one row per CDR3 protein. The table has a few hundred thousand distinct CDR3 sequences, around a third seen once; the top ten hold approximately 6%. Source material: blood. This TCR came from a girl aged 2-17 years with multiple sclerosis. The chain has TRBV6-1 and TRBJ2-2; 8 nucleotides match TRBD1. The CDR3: CASSGRTGNHGELFF. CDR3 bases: TGTGCCAGCAGTGGACGGACAGGGAATCACGGGGAGCTGTTTTTT.